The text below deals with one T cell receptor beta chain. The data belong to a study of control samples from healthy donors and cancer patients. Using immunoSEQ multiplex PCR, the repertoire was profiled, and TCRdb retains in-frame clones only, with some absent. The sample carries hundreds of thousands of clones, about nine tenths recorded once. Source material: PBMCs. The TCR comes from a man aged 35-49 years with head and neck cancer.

In nucleotides, the CDR3 is TGTGCCAGCAGTTTACCCCCGGTAGGCAATGAGCAGTTCTTC. The encoded protein is CASSLPPVGNEQFF. This chain connects TRBV28 to TRBJ2-1; D ambiguous. V was cut by 2 bases and J by 6 bases, with 11 bases left in between. The length of the CDR3 is 14 residues. Germline assignment: CDR1 MDHEN and CDR2 SYDVKM.